This T cell receptor (beta chain) was captured by sequencing in a study of blood T cell repertoires in COVID-19. In the study overall: T cells, B-cell-depleted T cells, or PBMCs supplied cDNA or gDNA.

V gave up 7 bases and J gave up 5 bases; unmatched junction bases: 2. This CDR3 contains 13 residues. The germline CDR1 and CDR2 sequences are LNHDA and SQIVND (reference sequence). The method was immunoSEQ multiplex PCR; TCRdb's version includes in-frame clones alone and lacks a portion of them. The data hold 250,000 to 350,000 clones, with just under 90% observed a single time. Participants reported their clinical history, and cohort assignment relied on those reports. The V call is TRBV19, the J call TRBJ1-5; TRBD1 matches 10 bases. This clonotype originated in a woman between 45 and 60 years old who had been exposed to COVID-19. The material sequenced was PBMCs or T cells enriched from blood (not recorded which). The CDR3 nucleotides are TGTGCCAGTAAAGGGACAGGGGATCAGCCCCAGCATTTT. Its protein product is CASKGTGDQPQHF.